This T cell receptor (beta chain) is drawn from a study of blood T cells in healthy people across ages. V shed 0 bases, J shed 7 bases, and the junction held 10 bases outside the gene matches. The CDR3 covers 15 residues. In germline, CDR1 is SGHNT, CDR2 YYREEE (reference sequence). The study, taken as a whole, reports: Unknown donor CMV status possibly confounded expanded clonotype changes.

This clonotype has a handful of counts. The antigen is not known. The use of a sample-barcoded 5' primer and a J-beta primer mix characterized a second PCR of about 7 to 12 cycles. Each of the cDNA molecules was tagged by a template-switch adaptor with 12 random nucleotides. TCRdb processed the 5' RACE reads anew with MiXCR; each CDR3 protein has one entry. The table records 1.8 million or so distinct CDR3 sequences, around 40% of them present only once. The sample was blood. The chain is built from TRBV5-4 and TRBJ2-7, with 7 bases aligning to TRBD2. The TCR originated in a human donor in good health. CDR3 region: CASSLGLRGMSEQYF. The CDR3 coding sequence is TGTGCCAGCAGCTTGGGATTGCGGGGGATGAGTGAGCAGTACTTC.